Described below is a single T cell receptor (beta chain) sequence and its context. Its antigen is not yet known. The record has no base qualities; no much larger clone is one base away. This sample stems from a study of cytomegalovirus exposure and HLA in healthy donors (dated by TCRdb to 2016 to 2017). With respect to the entire study: According to an earlier analysis of 587 of the donors, some 180 million T cells yielded 117 million unique TCR beta sequences and approximately 280 Gb of sequence data. An early release that covered 500 to 800 HLA-typed donors contained about 300 gigabases of sequencing data and approximately 85 million unique TCR sequences. Of the approximately 400 genotyped donors, approximately 81% were placed in the genetic ancestry cluster associated with self-reported Caucasian donors. The study was designed to test whether signatures of past pathogen exposure could be identified by cataloging public T cell receptors. The study used immunosequencing to profile the T cell repertoires of hundreds of subjects and linked those repertoires to cytomegalovirus serostatus. Along with the 666-subject first cohort, a separate validation cohort of approximately 110 different subjects was used. High-throughput TCR immunosequencing, statistical association of individual TCRs with disease status, and machine learning were combined to predict cytomegalovirus infection status. In a later analysis, previously published TCR beta repertoires from 550 to 750 donors were re-analyzed and high-resolution HLA genotyping was added so that TCR occurrence patterns could be studied. Rather than using new phenotypic data, the later analysis identified candidate immune exposures from TCR beta sequences and from how often those sequences occurred across donors. In an earlier analysis of about 590 of the donors, high-throughput TCR beta sequencing was used to judge whether each TCR beta V gene segment behaved as functional or pseudogenic. Donor age, sex, ethnicity and CMV serostatus were collected together with the repertoire data. In a later genetic analysis, genome-wide SNP genotypes for 398 of the 666 donors were used, and that subset was treated as a discovery cohort. Every discovery cohort repertoire had been produced on one sequencing platform. Both class I and class II loci were covered by HLA typing, at four-digit resolution. Typing coverage varied by locus: 629-630 donors for A, B, C, DRB1 and DQB1; roughly 520 for DQA1; around 610 for DPA1; under 490 for DPB1. About 5 DR-DQ haplotypes were handled as single units for association and clustering, since linkage in the cohort was strong. Among 398 genotyped donors of the cohort, an average of about 220,000 unique TCR beta nucleotide sequences was sequenced per donor, of which about 18% were non-productive. Broad study findings and their caveats: In vitro tests confirmed that a few of the cytomegalovirus-associated TCR beta chains recognize cytomegalovirus antigens. A cluster of highly shared sequence variants was judged likely to be a technical artifact of the sequencing pipeline. A further reported finding was that TCR beta sequences accurately predicted the HLA-A and HLA-B alleles for most subjects in the first cohort. Cytomegalovirus status was reported to be diagnosed by the classifier with high specificity and sensitivity in both the original and validation cohorts. HLA typing was unavailable for some donors at each locus, so association tests used only the typed subset. The earlier analysis of almost 600 of the donors excluded 15 to 20 rarely observed V segments, including chromosome 9 orphons, because counts were too low. In a later analysis, HLA-associated TCR beta chains were found to be more clonally expanded and to have lower generation probabilities than equally common non-associated chains. In an earlier analysis of some 550 of the donors, most TCR beta V segments were observed in productive rearrangements about 90% or about 30% of the time, broadly matching IMGT annotations. For the cohort, immune exposure information was limited to CMV serostatus. Sequencing depth was assumed to be roughly uniform across donors in the presence/absence analyses, though that assumption may not hold. According to a later analysis, parvovirus B19, influenza, CMV and Epstein-Barr virus appeared linked to several top co-occurrence clusters. The study gave a list of 150 to 200 TCR beta chains associated with cytomegalovirus. Some IMGT-functional V segments, including TRBV6-2 and TRBV6-3, could not be told apart with the 87-base-pair reads, so those segments were excluded. In a later analysis, 16,951 TCR beta sequences were associated with specific HLA alleles at a false discovery rate of 0.05. A later genetic analysis associated a missense DCLRE1C variant with V-gene and J-gene trimming of TCR beta chains, and an independent cohort replicated the association. The authors suggested that the approach could potentially be generalized to other disease states and immunological phenotypes. A later genetic analysis reported fewer N-insertions in productive TCRs among donors in an Asian-associated ancestry cluster than the roughly 620-donor mean. In this cohort, only TCR beta chains were sequenced, and detectable features were limited by the absence of alpha or paired-chain data. Across donors, most TCR sequences were observed very rarely, whereas some public TCRs were present in many individuals. A later analysis found that TCR association rates varied across HLA loci, with DRB1 alleles showing the most associated TCRs and HLA-C alleles the fewest. Most CMV-associated TCR beta chains appeared to be HLA-restricted in a later analysis, and the HLA associations seemed to be driven largely by CMV exposure. Assigning TCR associations to individual alleles was difficult when HLA alleles, especially DR and DQ, strongly co-occurred. Correlated functional status among segregating V segments might be attributable to linkage disequilibrium, but an unknown experimental factor could not be ruled out.

The cohort comprised under 700 healthy bone marrow donors. All cohort members were sampled while nominally healthy, although unrecorded immune exposures were likely present. The donor tested CMV seronegative and was one of the 352 seronegative cohort members. Every donor gave a peripheral blood sample, and the peripheral blood mononuclear cells from that sample were used for TCR beta sequencing. The Qiagen DNeasy Blood Extraction Kit was used to extract genomic DNA from the blood cell samples. The CDR1 and CDR2 encoded by the germline V gene are SGHDN and FVKESK. CDR3 length: 15 amino acids, cysteine to phenylalanine. The only DNA kept is the CDR3, 45 bases in frame from the first base. V lost 4 bases and J lost 10 bases, and the count of bases not matched to a germline gene is 9. The protocol used for the library was the immunoSEQ multiplex PCR assay. The multiplex PCR relied on a mix of 60 forward primers for TCR Vbeta segments and 13 reverse primers for TCR Jbeta segments. The CDR3 region of rearranged TCR beta genes was amplified from genomic DNA with a multiplex PCR assay. Amplified TCR beta libraries were sequenced as 87-base-pair reads on the Illumina HiSeq System. In the source study's methods: A later analysis counted about 80 million unique TCR beta chains across the 550 to 700 repertoires, and 10 million to 12 million of these chains were shared by at least two donors. Raw reads were error-corrected and collapsed into unique sequences by a nearest-neighbor algorithm in which closely related sequences were merged to remove PCR and sequencing errors. CDR3 sequences were aligned to IMGT reference sequences to assign V, D and J gene segments. For a sequence to be retained, at least a six-nucleotide match to both a V gene segment and a J gene segment was required. Rearrangements were classified as productive when the CDR3 lacked stop codons and remained in frame with V and J, and all other rearrangements were classified as non-productive. Following IMGT convention, CDR3 was defined as the stretch from the second conserved V-encoded cysteine to the conserved J-encoded phenylalanine. In an earlier analysis of approximately 500 of the donors, sequences lacking an unambiguous match to a single V gene segment were excluded. In an earlier analysis of approximately 500 of the donors, a V segment was called functional when productive rearrangements were above 56.7%, and segregating when the standard deviation between donors exceeded 5%. To diagnose cytomegalovirus status from the catalog of TCR beta chain sequences, a statistical classification framework was built. In a later analysis, V and J genes were assigned by comparing TCR nucleotide sequences against IMGT/GENE-DB human TR gene sequences. The TCRdist pipeline was used in a later analysis to assign CDR3 sequences and most-parsimonious VDJ recombination scenarios. A later analysis defined each TCR beta chain by its CDR3 amino acid sequence plus V-gene family, and excluded reads lacking a unique V-gene family. A later analysis removed several hundred highly shared, low-generation-probability nucleotide sequences to deal with suspected cross-contamination and a sequencing artifact. In a later analysis, a clonal expansion index for each public chain was calculated from normalized within-repertoire ranks of inferred template counts. A later analysis computed generation probabilities with a VDJ recombination model fitted to out-of-frame rearrangements, and checked the results against IGoR. A later analysis scored TCR-TCR, TCR-HLA and TCR-CMV co-occurrence with hypergeometric tests, applying a repertoire-size bias correction to TCR pairs. A later analysis estimated false discovery rates by permuting HLA or CMV assignments 20 times. In a later analysis, co-occurring TCRs were grouped using DBSCAN, and TCRdist sequence similarity was added for clustering within HLA-allele-positive subsets. Repertoires with fewer than 30,000 or more than 120,000 public chains, plus five repertoires with anomalous nucleotide sharing, were excluded from co-occurrence clustering. TCRdb re-hosts the immuneACCESS table, in-frame sequences only. Its copies lack some clones; in the studies checked, an unresolved V gene accounts for under half of them, and the cause for the rest is not known. V, J and clone size were drawn from that table, and D and trimming were deduced from the DNA. The sample yields 200,000 or so clones; 70% to 80% were counted once. Around a sixth of the sample comes from the top ten.

The source is a man aged 40-49 years in good health and CMV-seronegative. The specimen was PBMCs. The rearranged chain carries TRBV14 and TRBJ1-4; TRBD1 agrees with 10 junctional bases. The CDR3 reads as follows: CASSLAGTGVGKLFF. The nucleotides are TGTGCCAGCAGCCTCGCGGGGACAGGGGTCGGAAAACTGTTTTTT.